The TCR beta chain described here comes from a study of shared T cell receptors in the human thymus. The assay was immunoSEQ multiplex PCR, and TCRdb's table has in-frame clones only and misses some. The sample lists more than 550,000 clones; 75% to 90% were seen once. CDR1 is LGHNA and CDR2 is YNFKEQ in the germline V gene. This CDR3 has 17 amino acids. With 1 base removed from V and 1 base from J, the gap between germline ends came to 16 bases. The sample was also linked to a second study, of human thymus T cells. That work states: Each of the donors was a healthy Finnish infant who was undergoing open corrective cardiac surgery for congenital heart defects. Resections from corrective heart surgery supplied the thymus tissue. Thymic and blood repertoires appeared to show biased V and J gene usage. There were highly overlapping thymic repertoires among unrelated individuals, as related research reported.

The sample taken for sequencing was thymocytes. The rearrangement links TRBV4-2 to TRBJ1-1, with D perhaps matching TRBD1 (5 bases). This TCR came from a girl under three years old with a congenital heart defect. CDR3 amino acids: CASSQGFREGRNTEAFF. The CDR3 coding sequence is TGTGCCAGCAGCCAAGGCTTCCGGGAGGGACGGAACACTGAAGCTTTCTTT.